The 7 T cell receptor beta chains presented below share a single source sample, sequenced in a study of T cells in Graves' hyperthyroidism and ophthalmopathy. The TCR beta CDR3 regions underwent amplification using RNA transcripts as the source. First-round RT-PCR of the TCR CDR3 relied on the HTBI primer set. A single record per CDR3 protein comes from TCRdb applying MiXCR to the multiplex PCR reads. The sample has roughly 600,000 distinct CDR3 sequences; roughly 15% are singletons. Sequences were obtained from blood. These receptors all stem from a woman aged 45-65 years with Graves' ophthalmopathy.

In this sample, this clonotype turned up a few times. The chain is built from TRBV28 and TRBJ1-3; D is possibly TRBD1 (5 bases). The CDR3 extends over 15 amino acids. Germline V gene lookup returns CDR1 MDHEN and CDR2 SYDVKM. V lost 8 bases, J lost 0 bases, and 14 bases lay in between. This chain's CDR3 is CASDGTTSSGNTIYF. The DNA of the CDR3 is TGTGCCAGCGACGGGACCACAAGCTCTGGAAACACCATATATTTT.

The chain is built from TRBV27 and TRBJ2-7, with D possibly being TRBD1 (5 bases). V lost 10 bases and J 2 bases, leaving 21 bases between the germline ends. Germline CDR1 and CDR2: MNHEY and SMNVEV (reference sequence). The CDR3 runs 15 residues. Here the CDR3 reads CATSIRPGRPYEQYF. CDR3 nucleotides: TGTGCCACCTCAATCCGTCCAGGGCGGCCCTACGAGCAGTACTTC.

The chain uses TRBV5-8 and TRBJ1-3, with 8 bases matching TRBD1. The CDR3 totals 17 residues. Per the germline V gene, CDR1 is SGHTS and CDR2 is YDEGEE. With V trimmed by 3 bases and J by 8 bases, 16 bases remained unmatched. The CDR3: CASSWGFAGGLPDTIYF. The CDR3 coding sequence is TGTGCCAGCAGCTGGGGGTTTGCAGGGGGCCTTCCCGACACCATATATTTT. Using reference TRBV5-8 and TRBJ1-3 for the parts outside the CDR3, the full variable domain is EAGVTQSPTHLIKTRGQQATLRCSPISGHTSVYWYQQALGLGLQFLLWYDEGEERNRGNFPPRFSGRQFPNYSSELNVNALELEDSALYLCASSWGFAGGLPDTIYFGEGSWLTVV.

There are many counts of this clonotype. The chain joins TRBV5-1 to TRBJ2-6; TRBD1 agrees at 12 bases. Germline V lookup: CDR1 SGHRS, CDR2 YFSETQ. This CDR3 comprises 18 residues. The V and J ends lost 4 bases and 4 bases, in that order; junction bases with no gene match: 9. Written as DNA, the CDR3 is TGCGCCAGCAGCCCCCCGGGACAGGGGGCGGTAGGGGCCAACGTCCTGACTTTC. The encoded protein is CASSPPGQGAVGANVLTF.

This clonotype was recorded at least ten times. This chain links TRBV2 with TRBJ2-7; D perhaps matches TRBD2 (6 bases). Trimming removed 3 bases from V and 6 bases from J, with 15 bases in between. CDR3 length: 14 amino acids. Germline lookup yields CDR1 SNHLY and CDR2 FYNNEI. CDR3 protein: CASSESSGRGEQYF. CDR3 coding DNA: TGTGCCAGCAGTGAGAGTAGCGGACGAGGCGAGCAGTACTTC.

This clonotype was recorded many times. This chain connects TRBV7-9 to TRBJ2-7; D is undetermined. This CDR3 region has 14 residues. V lost 0 bases and J 2 bases, leaving 8 bases between the germline ends. CDR1 is SEHNR and CDR2 is FQNEAQ in the germline V gene (reference sequence). CDR3 amino acids: CASSLAGTTYEQYF. CDR3 DNA: TGTGCCAGCAGCTTAGCGGGAACAACCTACGAGCAGTACTTC.

The chain combines TRBV5-1 with TRBJ1-4; possible D gene TRBD1, 5 bases. The CDR3 extends over 19 amino acids. Deletions cut 4 bases from V and 5 bases from J, with 27 bases between. Per germline, CDR1 SGHRS and CDR2 YFSETQ. CDR3 nucleotides: TGCGCCAGCAGCCCGCGAAGCCTACGAGTCGTCTGGGACAATGAAAAACTGTTTTTT. Amino acid sequence: CASSPRSLRVVWDNEKLFF.